The TCR beta chain under discussion was sequenced for a study of early T cells in non-severe SARS-CoV-2 infection. The germline V gene has CDR1 SGHRS and CDR2 YFSETQ. This CDR3 spans 14 amino acids. The V and J ends lost 6 bases and 1 base respectively, with 12 bases between them. Unique molecular identifiers were attached to individual cDNA molecules. MiXCR, run by TCRdb on the 5' RACE reads, gives a single entry per CDR3 protein. The table lists under 85,000 distinct CDR3 sequences, more than 13% of them singletons, with roughly 11% in the top ten. This sequence was found in an adult who was a healthcare worker with PCR-confirmed SARS-CoV-2 infection or an uninfected control (not recorded which). This chain uses TRBV5-1 with TRBJ2-3, with D unresolved. The specimen was whole blood. CDR3 protein: CASTIGPRTDTQYF. For the CDR3, the DNA is TGCGCCAGCACGATAGGACCACGCACAGATACGCAGTATTTT.